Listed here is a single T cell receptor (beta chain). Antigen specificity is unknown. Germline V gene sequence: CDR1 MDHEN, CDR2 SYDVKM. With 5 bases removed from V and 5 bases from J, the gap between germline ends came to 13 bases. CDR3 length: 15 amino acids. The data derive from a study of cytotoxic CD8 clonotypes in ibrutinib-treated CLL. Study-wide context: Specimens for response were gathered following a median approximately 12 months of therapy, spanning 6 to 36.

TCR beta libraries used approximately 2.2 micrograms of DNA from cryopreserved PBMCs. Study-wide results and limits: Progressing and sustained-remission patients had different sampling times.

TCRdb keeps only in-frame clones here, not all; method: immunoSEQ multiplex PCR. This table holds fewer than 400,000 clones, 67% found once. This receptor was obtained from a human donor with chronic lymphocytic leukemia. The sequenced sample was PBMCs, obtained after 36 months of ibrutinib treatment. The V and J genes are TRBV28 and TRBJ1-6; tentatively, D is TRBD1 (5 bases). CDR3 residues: CASSPTVGDNSPLHF. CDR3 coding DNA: TGTGCCAGCAGTCCTACAGTGGGGGATAATTCACCCCTCCACTTT.